This TCR beta chain was profiled in a study of OX40 agonist ivuxolimab in advanced cancers. In the study overall: Patients were dosed with the agonistic anti-OX40 (CD134) antibody ivuxolimab. Anti-PD-1, anti-PD-L1 or anti-CTLA-4 therapy given earlier was allowed, and about 38% had some. Study-wide results and caveats: At 0.1 to 3.0 mg/kg and by week 6, clonal expansion occurred in CD4+ and CD8+ blood T cells.

This CDR3 comprises 15 residues. V lost 6 bases and J lost 4, with 19 bases in between. Looked up from germline, CDR1 is MNHEY and CDR2 is SMNVEV (reference sequence). The method was immunoSEQ multiplex PCR; TCRdb's version includes in-frame clones alone and lacks a portion of them. The repertoire holds 70,000 to 95,000 clones, with approximately 86% as singletons. Worth noting for this clone: What it recognizes is unknown.

The genes are TRBV27 and TRBJ2-7, with D possibly TRBD2 on 6 matching bases. This clonotype originated in an adult with an advanced solid tumor such as melanoma, head and neck, liver or kidney cancer. This sample comprised CD4+ or CD8+ T cells sorted from blood, obtained in a trial of the OX40 agonist ivuxolimab. CDR3 protein: CASRDDGGNRYEQYF. The CDR3 nucleotides are TGTGCCAGCAGAGACGACGGGGGAAATAGATACGAGCAGTACTTC.